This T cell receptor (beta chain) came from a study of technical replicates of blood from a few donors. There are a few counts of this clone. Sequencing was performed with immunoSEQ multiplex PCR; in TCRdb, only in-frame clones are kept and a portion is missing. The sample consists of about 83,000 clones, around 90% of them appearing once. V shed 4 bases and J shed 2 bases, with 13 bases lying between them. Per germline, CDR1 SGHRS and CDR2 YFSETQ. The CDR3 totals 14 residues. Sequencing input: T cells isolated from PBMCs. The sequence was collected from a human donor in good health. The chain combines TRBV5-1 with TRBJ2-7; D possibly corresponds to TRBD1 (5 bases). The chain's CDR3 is CASSLAQVPYEQYF. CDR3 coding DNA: TGCGCCAGCAGCCTGGCACAGGTCCCCTACGAGCAGTACTTC.